This TCR beta chain was identified during a study of OX40 agonist ivuxolimab in advanced cancers. Study-level background: The costimulatory receptor OX40 (CD134) was targeted by ivuxolimab, a fully human IgG2 agonistic monoclonal antibody. Intravenous ivuxolimab was administered to patients every 2 weeks at six dose levels: 0.01, 0.1, 0.3, 1.5, 3 and 10 mg/kg. Among the roughly 50 dose-escalation patients, about 20 had hepatocellular carcinoma, approximately 15 melanoma, 9 renal cell carcinoma and 9 head and neck cancer. In the dose-escalation cohort, 82.7% of patients were male, and the mean age was roughly 60 years, with a range of roughly 20 to 79. Patients were allowed to have had prior anti-PD-1, anti-PD-L1 or anti-CTLA-4 therapy, and 40% of the dose-escalation patients had been treated with checkpoint inhibitors. Three dose-escalation patients achieved partial responses, one with hepatocellular carcinoma and two with cutaneous melanoma. The purpose of peripheral TCRbeta sequencing was to test whether ivuxolimab changed TCR sequence diversity and led to clonal T-cell expansion. The paper reports the monotherapy dose-escalation portion (N ≈ 50 patients) of the phase I ivuxolimab trial.

The trial excluded patients who had a history of autoimmune disease or were on systemic immunosuppression. In every dose cohort, peripheral blood was drawn for TCR sequencing at baseline, cycle 4 day 1, and cycle 7 day 1. Samples were obtained from an open-label, multicenter, first-in-human phase I dose-escalation trial of ivuxolimab. Adults with locally advanced or metastatic head and neck squamous cell, hepatocellular, melanoma or renal cell carcinoma were enrolled in the trial. Before TCR sequencing, CD4+ and CD8+ T cells were separately sorted from peripheral blood. To sequence the TCRbeta CDR3 region, genomic DNA was isolated from the sorted cells. The immunoSEQ Assay was used to sequence the TCRbeta CDR3 regions. TCRdb stores this immuneACCESS table with in-frame sequences only. Part of the clones is absent; in the studies checked, under half of the shortfall reflects unresolved V genes, and no reason is known for the rest. The sample table holds under 100,000 clones, of which roughly 85% were seen once. The ten largest clones capture less than 6% of the sample.

Regarding this clone: It has no known antigen specificity. Base qualities are not provided; no much larger clone lies one nucleotide away.

General study outcomes and caveats: After ivuxolimab, more expanded clones were found on average in CD8+ T cells than in CD4+ T cells. At doses of 0.1 to 3.0 mg/kg, clonal expansion of both CD4+ and CD8+ T cells in blood was seen between baseline and week 6. Which antigens the clonally expanded peripheral T cells were specific for was not determined. Low levels of normalized T-cell clonal expansion were also shown by some nonresponding patients. Partial responders in the 0.1-3.0 mg/kg groups had among the lowest normalized peripheral clonal expansion, especially among CD8+ T cells.

From the cysteine through the phenylalanine, the CDR3 covers 14 amino acids. Of the read, only the CDR3 DNA is kept; its 42 bases are in frame from base 1. V sheds 6 bases and J sheds 3 bases, leaving 15 bases between their ends. Taken from the germline V gene, the CDR1 and CDR2 loops are SGHAT and FQNNGV. Specimen: CD4+ or CD8+ T cells sorted from blood, collected in a trial of the OX40 agonist ivuxolimab. The sequence was obtained from an adult with an advanced solid tumor such as melanoma, head and neck, liver or kidney cancer. The V and J segments used are TRBV11-2 and TRBJ2-7; TRBD1 is a weak D gene call, 5 bases matching. In nucleotide form, the sequence is TGTGCCAGCAGTTCAAGACAGACCAGCTACGAGCAGTACTTC. Its translation is CASSSRQTSYEQYF.